These 16 T cell receptor beta chains came from one sample sequenced in a study of T cells in Graves' hyperthyroidism and ophthalmopathy. Amplification of TCR beta CDR3 regions was performed using RNA transcripts as template. HTBI primers were the set used in a first-round RT-PCR of the TCR CDR3. TCRdb independently ran MiXCR on the multiplex PCR reads; one entry per CDR3 protein. The top ten clones hold approximately 50% of a sample with 490,000 or so distinct CDR3 sequences, about 20% of them seen once. Sequencing used blood. These receptors were collected from a man aged 40-49 years with Graves' ophthalmopathy.

The chain combines TRBV7-2 with TRBJ2-7, with TRBD2 identical over 10 bases. The CDR3 consists of 14 residues. Germline assignment: CDR1 SGHTA and CDR2 FQGNSA. Trimming cost V 5 bases and J 7 bases; bases outside gene matches: 8. The CDR3 bases are TGTGCCAGCAGCGCCCTAGCGGGAGTGGGTGAGCAGTACTTC. Protein sequence: CASSALAGVGEQYF.

This clonotype has at least ten counts. This chain links TRBV12-3 or TRBV12-4 with TRBJ1-6; 8 nucleotides agree with TRBD1. This CDR3 is 15 amino acids long. Germline trimming cut 7 bases from V and 2 bases from J; bases unmatched to any gene: 4. The CDR3 sequence is CASTDRGAYNSPLHF. CDR3 bases: TGTGCCAGCACCGACAGGGGCGCCTATAATTCACCCCTCCACTTT.

The chain carries TRBV15 and TRBJ2-2, with 8 bases matching TRBD1. The germline gives CDR1 LNHNV, CDR2 YYDKDF (reference sequence). The V segment lost 3 bases and the J segment 0 bases; nucleotides outside the gene matches: 3. This CDR3 contains 16 residues. For the CDR3, the DNA is TGTGCCACCAGCAGGCCGGACAGGGCGAACACCGGGGAGCTGTTTTTT. Translating it yields CATSRPDRANTGELFF. Variable domain in full (rest from reference TRBV15 and TRBJ2-2): DAMVIQNPRYQVTQFGKPVTLSCSQTLNHNVMYWYQQKSSQAPKLLFHYYDKDFNNEADTPDNFQSRRPNTSFCFLDIRSPGLGDTAMYLCATSRPDRANTGELFFGEGSRLTVL.

The chain recombines TRBV12-5 with TRBJ1-3; weak D call: TRBD1 (6 bases). The CDR3 is 15 residues long. The germline CDR1 and CDR2 sequences are LGHNT and FRNRAP. Between the trimmed V and J ends, which lost 4 bases and 2 bases, there was a span of 12 bases. The CDR3 here is CASGSRQVPGNTIYF. As DNA, the CDR3 is TGTGCTAGTGGTTCCCGACAGGTCCCTGGAAACACCATATATTTT.

The sample holds many counts of this clonotype. The V gene is TRBV30, the J gene TRBJ1-2, with D unresolved. The V gene lost 2 bases and the J gene lost 4 bases, with 8 bases spanning the gap. Germline V CDR1 and CDR2: GTSNPN, SVGIG (reference sequence). This CDR3 spans 12 amino acids. The CDR3 sequence: CAWSSGIYGYTF. The CDR3 coding sequence is TGTGCCTGGAGTTCAGGAATCTATGGCTACACCTTC.

This clonotype has just a few counts. The chain has TRBV5-1 and TRBJ2-1; 8 nucleotides agree with TRBD2. There are 14 residues in the CDR3. The V gene's germline CDR1 is SGHRS and CDR2 YFSETQ. V trimming: 0 bases; J trimming: 8 bases; junction bases outside the gene matches: 4. The CDR3 DNA follows: TGCGCCAGCAGCTTGGGGACTAGCTTCGATGAGCAGTTCTTC. It specifies CASSLGTSFDEQFF.

This clonotype occurred a few times. V and J are TRBV12-5 and TRBJ2-3; 7 bases agree with TRBD2. Per germline, CDR1 LGHNT and CDR2 FRNRAP. There are 15 residues in the CDR3. The J segment lost 1 base and the V segment lost 8 bases, leaving 9 bases of the junction unmatched. CDR3 loop: CASLPRAGRTDTQYF. CDR3 bases: TGTGCTAGTCTTCCACGAGCGGGGCGCACAGATACGCAGTATTTT.

Notes on this clonotype: At one end the junction does not follow the germline gene, possibly because of a read error. This rearrangement joins TRBV30 to TRBJ2-3; 7 bases are a match to TRBD2. Germline V gene data show CDR1 as GTSNPN and CDR2 as SVGIG (reference sequence). The length of the CDR3 is 14 residues. CDR3 in amino acids: CTWRRLAATDTQYF. CDR3 nucleotide sequence: TGTACCTGGAGGCGGCTAGCGGCGACAGATACGCAGTATTTT.

This clonotype was recorded only once. Germline and junction disagree at one end, which may indicate a read error. This rearrangement joins TRBV5-1 to TRBJ2-2, with D perhaps matching TRBD1 (5 bases). The germline V gene encodes CDR1 SGHRS and CDR2 YFSETQ. This CDR3 has 15 amino acids. CDR3 in DNA: TGCGCCGGCAGCCCGGACGGACAAACTACCGGGGAGCTGTTTTTT. Its protein product is CAGSPDGQTTGELFF.

The chain uses TRBV5-1 and TRBJ2-7; D tentatively reads TRBD1 or TRBD2 (5 bases each). The germline CDR1 and CDR2 sequences are SGHRS and YFSETQ. The CDR3 has 15 amino acids. Trimming cost V 0 bases and J 4 bases, with 14 bases left between them. As DNA, the CDR3 is TGCGCCAGCAGCTTGGCGCCGGGACCCGAGTACGAGCAGTACTTC. Its translation is CASSLAPGPEYEQYF. Drawing the rest from reference TRBV5-1 and TRBJ2-7, the complete variable domain is KAGVTQTPRYLIKTRGQQVTLSCSPISGHRSVSWYQQTPGQGLQFLFEYFSETQRNKGNFPGRFSGRQFSNSRSEMNVSTLELGDSALYLCASSLAPGPEYEQYFGPGTRLTVT.

This clonotype came up a few times. V gene TRBV3-1 combines with J gene TRBJ2-1; TRBD2 matches 11 bases. The CDR3 length is 16 residues. Germline V gene sequence: CDR1 LGHDT, CDR2 YNNKEL (reference sequence). The junction had 11 bases not matched to a gene; V was cut back by 4 bases and J by 9 bases. The chain's CDR3 is CASSPPGLAEGGEQFF. CDR3 sequence (DNA): TGTGCCAGCAGCCCCCCGGGACTAGCGGAGGGGGGTGAGCAGTTCTTC.

V and J are TRBV9 and TRBJ2-6; possible D gene TRBD2, 6 bases. Trimming took off 4 bases at V and 0 bases at J, with 14 bases between the two ends. The CDR3 extends over 17 amino acids. Germline V gene sequence: CDR1 SGDLS, CDR2 YYNGEE. In nucleotides, the CDR3 is TGTGCCAGCAGCCCTTCCGGGGGTTTCTCTGGGGCCAACGTCCTGACTTTC. The encoded protein is CASSPSGGFSGANVLTF.

This clonotype was counted a few times. This chain uses TRBV20-1 with TRBJ1-1; 11 bases match TRBD1. The CDR3 extends over 15 amino acids. From germline, CDR1 is DFQATT and CDR2 SNEGSKA (reference sequence). J lost 2 bases, V lost 1 base, and 3 bases had no gene match. CDR3 DNA sequence: TGCAGTGCTAGAGGGACAGGGGGCACAAACACTGAAGCTTTCTTT. Encoded protein: CSARGTGGTNTEAFF.

This clonotype came up a few times. The genes are TRBV13 and TRBJ1-1; 7 nucleotides align to TRBD1. V was pared by 8 bases and J by 1 base, with 10 bases of the junction left unmatched. This CDR3 comprises 15 residues. Germline V gene sequence: CDR1 PRHDT, CDR2 FYEKMQ (reference sequence). In DNA, the CDR3 is TGTGCCAGCCTGAGCAGAGGGGGCGCGAACACTGAAGCTTTCTTT. This translates into CASLSRGGANTEAFF.

This clonotype was counted a few times. The rearrangement uses TRBV6-2 or TRBV6-3 and TRBJ2-1; no clear D. In germline, CDR1 is MNHEY, CDR2 SVGEGT. Trimming cost V 5 bases and J 8 bases, with 10 bases left between them. The CDR3 is made up of 12 amino acids. CDR3 loop: CASSPEIHEQFF. Written as DNA, the CDR3 is TGTGCCAGCAGTCCAGAGATCCATGAGCAGTTCTTC.

Only a few counts were recorded for this clonotype. The CDR3 region is CASSLVDGVEQYF. The CDR3 coding sequence is TGTGCCAGCAGCTTAGTAGACGGGGTCGAGCAGTACTTC. The chain joins TRBV7-9 to TRBJ2-7; TRBD2 might be the D (5 bases). V was shortened by 1 base and J by 6 bases, with 10 bases between the two germline ends. CDR1 is SEHNR and CDR2 is FQNEAQ in the germline V gene (reference sequence). CDR3 length equals 13 residues. The full variable domain, completed using reference TRBV7-9 and TRBJ2-7, is DTGVSQNPRHKITKRGQNVTFRCDPISEHNRLYWYRQTLGQGPEFLTYFQNEAQLEKSRLLSDRFSAERPKGSFSTLEIQRTEQGDSAMYLCASSLVDGVEQYFGPGTRLTVT.